This T cell receptor (beta chain) was sequenced for a study of blood T cells in healthy people across ages (dated by TCRdb to between 2015 and 2016). A note on the overall study: In model experiments, roughly one uniquely barcoded TCR beta cDNA molecule per two T cells was captured by template switching. To track age-related changes in TCR beta repertoire diversity, the study relied on deep sequencing normalized with unique cDNA molecular identifiers. Four age groups were formed from the donors: young (average approximately 15 years), middle-aged (approximately 42), aged (over 55) and long-lived (approximately 80). To avoid experimental bias, donors of different ages were distributed randomly across sequencing lanes. For two donors (one aged 18 to 30 and one aged 80 or older), the study analyzed two additional independent replicas of 1 million unique cDNA reads from the same blood draw.

Results the study describes overall, beyond this receptor: Donor CMV infection status was unknown, potentially confounding age-related changes in expanded clonotypes. Estimates of total diversity based on one million sequenced T cells were considered lower bounds and underestimates. Because profiling used bulk unsorted PBMCs, naive and antigen-experienced compartments could not be compared conclusively. As age increased, observed TCR beta diversity per million T cells dropped in a roughly linear way, and a significant reduction was already evident by age 40. A strong correlation was found between observed TCR beta diversity and the percentage of naive T cells measured by flow cytometry. Compared with the aged group, more naive CD4+ T cells, fewer expanded clones and increased TCR diversity were shown by the long-lived group, suggesting age selection.

To prepare the library, 5' RACE was applied. Sequencing instrument: Illumina HiSeq 2500. A second PCR of roughly 7 to 12 cycles was run with a J-beta primer mix and a sample-barcoded 5' primer. Each TCR beta cDNA molecule received a unique molecular identifier from a template-switch 5' adaptor carrying 12 random nucleotides. At least 2.5 million CDR3-containing paired-end reads were obtained from each sample. First-strand cDNA synthesis was performed from all RNA using the Mint cDNA synthesis kit, with priming by a TRBC-specific oligonucleotide. All cDNA was treated with uracil-DNA glycosylase and then went through a first 18-cycle PCR with the universal primers M1SS and BC2_uni_R. On the study's bioinformatics: Normalization of each sample was performed by random selection of 1 million high-quality reads, each carrying a distinct molecular identifier. Instead of being binned into consensus sequences, reads that shared molecular identifiers were thrown out. CDR3 identification, clonotype clustering and error correction used MiTCR with a Q25 quality threshold and the strictest error-elimination algorithm. Lower-bound total TCR beta diversity was estimated with a nonparametric unseen species model using Euler transformation. TCRdb redid the processing of the public reads, applying fastp at Q25 and MiXCR, and retained in-frame beta chains. When rows share a CDR3 protein, they turn into one entry using the most common DNA and genes. TCRdb, rather than the study authors, made the V and J calls. This sample has 660,000 or so distinct CDR3 sequences in its table, and about 53% of those were observed once. The top ten hold 30% to 45% of the sample.

The roughly 39 donors, aged 6 to 90 years, were systemically healthy Caucasian individuals from Russia. Each donor gave roughly 9.5 milliliters of peripheral blood, collected into EDTA-treated Vacutainer tubes. Ficoll-Paque density-gradient centrifugation was used to isolate PBMCs, with at least 7 million obtained per sample. Trizol reagent was used to extract total RNA from the PBMCs, yielding at least 6 micrograms per sample. For every donor, an aliquot of PBMCs went through flow cytometry to measure the percentages of naive CD45RAhigh/CD27high T cells. Its CDR3 holds 13 amino acids, cysteine through phenylalanine. Of the read, only the CDR3 DNA is kept; its 39 bases are in frame from base 1. At the junction V is shortened by 3 bases and J by 8 bases, with 16 bases in between. CDR1 is given as SQVTM and CDR2 as ANQGSEA, both from the germline V gene. On this clonotype itself: Its antigen is unknown. Nothing much larger sits one base from this clone, and base qualities are not available.

Recombination connected TRBV29-1 to TRBJ1-2; the D gene is possibly TRBD1, with 6 bases matching. This TCR was sampled from a man between 60 and 75 years old in good health. The source material was blood. The CDR3 amino acid sequence is: CSVEIHTGSGYTF. In nucleotides, the sequence is TGCAGCGTTGAGATTCACACAGGGAGCGGCTACACCTTC. The full variable domain, with segments outside the CDR3 supplied by the reference TRBV29-1 and TRBJ1-2 proteins, appears as SAVISQKPSRDICQRGTSLTIQCQVDSQVTMMFWYRQQPGQSLTLIATANQGSEATYESGFVIDKFPISRPNLTFSTLTVSNMSPEDSSIYLCSVEIHTGSGYTFGSGTRLTVV.